This T cell receptor beta chain was retrieved from a study of cytomegalovirus exposure and HLA in healthy donors (dated by TCRdb to about 2017). Describing the broader study: According to an earlier analysis of 587 of the donors, some 180 million T cells yielded 117 million unique TCR beta sequences and about 280 Gb of sequence data. The T cell repertoires of 666 subjects were profiled by immunosequencing and related to cytomegalovirus serostatus. Rather than using new phenotypic data, the later analysis identified candidate immune exposures from TCR beta sequences and from how often those sequences occurred across donors. Donor age, sex, ethnicity and CMV serostatus were compiled alongside the repertoire data. Typing coverage varied by locus: roughly 629-630 donors for A, B, C, DRB1 and DQB1; around 560 for DQA1; about 600 for DPA1; around 490 for DPB1. The study aimed to test whether signatures of past pathogen exposure could be identified by cataloging public T cell receptors. Among a few hundred genotyped donors of the cohort, an average of about 240,000 unique TCR beta nucleotide sequences were sequenced per donor, 15% to 20% of them non-productive. Among the roughly 410 genotyped donors, around 81% belonged to the genetic ancestry cluster associated with self-reported Caucasian donors. All discovery cohort repertoires had been generated on a single sequencing platform. To predict cytomegalovirus infection status, the study combined high-throughput TCR immunosequencing, statistical association of individual TCRs with disease status, and machine learning. Approximately 300 gigabases of sequencing data and tens of millions of unique TCR sequences were included in an early release covering about 600 HLA-typed donors. Four or five DR-DQ haplotypes were treated as single units for association and clustering because of strong linkage in the cohort. A later analysis re-examined previously published TCR beta repertoires from just over 650 donors and added high-resolution HLA genotyping to investigate patterns of TCR occurrence. A separate validation cohort of roughly 130 different subjects was used in addition to the roughly 670-subject first cohort. A later genetic analysis used genome-wide SNP genotypes for about 55% of the 666 donors, treating that subset as a discovery cohort. An earlier analysis of around 640 of the donors used high-throughput TCR beta sequencing to judge whether each TCR beta V gene segment behaved as functional or pseudogenic. Class I and class II HLA loci were covered by the typing at four-digit resolution. The full study reports these points: This cohort had only TCR beta chains sequenced, and the lack of alpha or paired-chain data limited which features could be detected. Because HLA typing was missing for some donors at each locus, association tests included only the typed subset. When HLA alleles, especially DR and DQ, strongly co-occurred, TCR associations were difficult to assign to individual alleles. Most TCR sequences were observed very rarely across donors, whereas some public TCRs were present in many individuals. CMV serostatus was the only immune exposure information available for the cohort. A total of 150 or so TCR beta chains were listed by the study as associated with cytomegalovirus. A cluster of highly shared sequence variants was judged likely to represent a technical artifact of the sequencing pipeline. A later analysis found that most CMV-associated TCR beta chains appeared HLA-restricted, with HLA associations seemingly driven largely by CMV exposure. In vitro tests confirmed that a few of the cytomegalovirus-associated TCR beta chains recognize cytomegalovirus antigens. Roughly uniform sequencing depth across donors was assumed in presence/absence analyses, although this assumption may not hold. Correlated functional status among segregating V segments might reflect linkage disequilibrium, but an unknown experimental factor could not be ruled out. According to the authors, the approach could potentially be generalized to other disease states and immunological phenotypes. Because counts were too low, about 15 rarely observed V segments, including chromosome 9 orphons, were left out of the earlier analysis of 587 of the donors. In a later analysis, HLA-associated TCR beta chains showed more clonal expansion and lower generation probabilities than non-associated chains that were equally common. The classifier was reported to diagnose cytomegalovirus status with high specificity and sensitivity in both the original cohort and the validation cohort. Because the 87-base-pair reads could not distinguish some IMGT-functional V segments, including TRBV6-2 and TRBV6-3, those segments were excluded. In an earlier analysis of approximately 590 of the donors, most TCR beta V segments were observed in productive rearrangements about 90% or about 30% of the time, broadly matching IMGT annotations. A later genetic analysis reported fewer N-insertions in productive TCRs among donors in an Asian-associated ancestry cluster than the roughly 620-donor mean. In a later analysis, several top co-occurrence clusters were reported to appear linked to parvovirus B19, influenza, CMV and Epstein-Barr virus. In a later analysis, 15,000 to 20,000 TCR beta sequences were associated with specific HLA alleles at a false discovery rate of 0.05. An association between a missense DCLRE1C variant and V-gene and J-gene trimming of TCR beta chains was found in a later genetic analysis and replicated in an independent cohort. A later analysis found that TCR association rates varied across HLA loci, with DRB1 alleles showing the most associated TCRs and HLA-C alleles the fewest. A further reported finding was that TCR beta sequences accurately predicted the HLA-A and HLA-B alleles for most subjects in the first cohort.

The germline V gene (reference sequence) gives CDR1 as SEHNR and CDR2 as FQNEAQ. Spanning cysteine to phenylalanine, the CDR3 consists of 14 amino acids. Left in the record is the CDR3 DNA by itself, 42 bases read in frame from the first base. V is pared back by 5 bases and J by 8 bases, with 19 bases lying between the germline termini. Libraries were made using the immunoSEQ multiplex PCR assay. For the multiplex PCR, a mixture combining 60 forward primers for TCR Vbeta segments and 13 reverse primers for TCR Jbeta segments was used. A multiplex PCR assay on genomic DNA amplified the CDR3 region of rearranged TCR beta genes. The Illumina HiSeq System was used to sequence the amplified TCR beta libraries as 87-base-pair reads. Concerning the study's data processing: In a later analysis, tens of millions of unique TCR beta chains were counted across the roughly 670 repertoires, and roughly 10 million of these chains were shared by at least two donors. Raw reads were error-corrected and collapsed into unique sequences with a nearest-neighbor algorithm that merged closely related sequences to remove PCR and sequencing errors. CDR3 sequences were aligned to IMGT reference sequences to assign V, D and J gene segments. For a sequence to be retained, a match of at least six nucleotides to both a V gene segment and a J gene segment was required. Rearrangements were called productive when the CDR3 lacked stop codons and stayed in frame with V and J; all others were non-productive. CDR3 was defined according to IMGT convention as the region running from the second conserved V-encoded cysteine to the conserved J-encoded phenylalanine. Sequences without an unambiguous match to a single V gene segment were excluded from the earlier analysis of about 600 of the donors. In an earlier analysis of approximately 590 of the donors, a V segment was called functional when productive rearrangements were above 56.7%, and segregating when the standard deviation between donors exceeded 5%. To diagnose cytomegalovirus status from the catalog of TCR beta chain sequences, a statistical classification framework was built. A later analysis assigned V and J genes by comparing TCR nucleotide sequences with IMGT/GENE-DB human TR gene sequences. In a later analysis, CDR3 sequences and most-parsimonious VDJ recombination scenarios were assigned using the TCRdist pipeline. In a later analysis, each TCR beta chain was defined by its CDR3 amino acid sequence together with its V-gene family, and reads lacking a unique V-gene family were excluded. In a later analysis, some 600 highly shared, low-generation-probability nucleotide sequences were removed to address suspected cross-contamination and a sequencing artifact. In a later analysis, a clonal expansion index was calculated for each public chain from normalized within-repertoire ranks of inferred template counts. In a later analysis, generation probabilities were computed using a VDJ recombination model fitted to out-of-frame rearrangements, and the results were checked against IGoR. A later analysis scored TCR-TCR, TCR-HLA and TCR-CMV co-occurrence with hypergeometric tests, applying a repertoire-size bias correction to TCR pairs. False discovery rates were estimated in a later analysis by permuting HLA or CMV assignments 20 times. In a later analysis, co-occurring TCRs were grouped with DBSCAN, and TCRdist sequence similarity was added when clustering was performed within HLA-allele-positive subsets. Repertoires with fewer than 30,000 or more than 120,000 public chains, plus five repertoires with anomalous nucleotide sharing, were excluded from co-occurrence clustering. TCRdb's version of the immuneACCESS table is confined to in-frame rearrangements and falls short of the full clone set. An unresolved V gene accounts for under half of the shortfall where checked; the remainder is of unknown origin. V and J calls and clone size follow that table, whereas D and trimming were derived from the DNA. For this sample the table gives roughly 240,000 clones, of which about four fifths were detected only once. Together, the top ten hold 5.4% of the sample.

Concerning this clone: The antigen it binds to is not known. The input lacks base qualities; no much larger clone sits a single base away.

In total, 500 to 700 healthy bone marrow donors made up the cohort. At the time of sampling, all cohort members were nominally healthy, though unrecorded immune exposures were likely present. The donor tested CMV seropositive and was one of the 289 seropositive cohort members. Each donor provided a peripheral blood sample, and peripheral blood mononuclear cells were used for TCR beta sequencing. The Qiagen DNeasy Blood Extraction Kit was used to extract genomic DNA from the blood cell samples. The material sequenced was PBMCs. The chain uses TRBV7-9 and TRBJ2-7; no D gene call is confident. This TCR came from a woman in her thirties or forties in good health and CMV-seropositive. The DNA sequence is as follows: TGTGCCAGCAGCCTGTCCCAAAACATCCCCCAGCAGTACTTC. This yields the protein CASSLSQNIPQQYF.